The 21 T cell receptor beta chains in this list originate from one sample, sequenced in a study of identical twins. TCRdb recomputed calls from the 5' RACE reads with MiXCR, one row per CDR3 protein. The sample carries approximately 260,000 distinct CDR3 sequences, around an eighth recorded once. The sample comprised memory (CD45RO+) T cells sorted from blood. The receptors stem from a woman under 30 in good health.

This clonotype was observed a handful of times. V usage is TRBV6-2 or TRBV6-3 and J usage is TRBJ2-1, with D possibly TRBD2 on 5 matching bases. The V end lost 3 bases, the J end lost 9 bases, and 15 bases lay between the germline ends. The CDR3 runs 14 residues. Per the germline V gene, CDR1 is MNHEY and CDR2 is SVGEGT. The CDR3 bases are TGTGCCAGCAGTTATCTCGGGGAGCGAGGTGAGCAGTTCTTC. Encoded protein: CASSYLGERGEQFF.

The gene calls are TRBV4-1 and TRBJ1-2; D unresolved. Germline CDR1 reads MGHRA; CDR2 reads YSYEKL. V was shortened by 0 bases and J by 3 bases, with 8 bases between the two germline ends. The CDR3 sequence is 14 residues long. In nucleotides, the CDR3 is TGCGCCAGCAGCCAAGACCCCAGAGACTATGGCTACACCTTC. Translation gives CASSQDPRDYGYTF.

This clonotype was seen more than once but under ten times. The CDR3 reads CATSRDPADQPQHF. CDR3 bases: TGTGCCACCAGCAGAGATCCGGCGGATCAGCCCCAGCATTTT. V and J are TRBV15 and TRBJ1-5; D is unclear. The CDR3 covers 14 residues. Trimming cost V 0 bases and J 5 bases, with 8 bases left between them. Germline CDR1 reads LNHNV; CDR2 reads YYDKDF (reference sequence).

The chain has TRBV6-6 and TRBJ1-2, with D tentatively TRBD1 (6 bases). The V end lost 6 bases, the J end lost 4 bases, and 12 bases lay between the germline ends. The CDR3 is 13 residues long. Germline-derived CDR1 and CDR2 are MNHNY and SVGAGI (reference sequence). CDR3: CASSFDRSYGYTF. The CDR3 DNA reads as TGTGCCAGCAGCTTCGACAGGTCCTATGGCTACACCTTC.

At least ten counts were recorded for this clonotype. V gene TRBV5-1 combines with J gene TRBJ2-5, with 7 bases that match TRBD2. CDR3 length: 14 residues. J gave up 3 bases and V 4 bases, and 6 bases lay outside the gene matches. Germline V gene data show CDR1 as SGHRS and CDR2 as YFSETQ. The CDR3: CASSPGTTKETQYF. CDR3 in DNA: TGCGCCAGCAGCCCCGGGACTACAAAAGAGACCCAGTACTTC.

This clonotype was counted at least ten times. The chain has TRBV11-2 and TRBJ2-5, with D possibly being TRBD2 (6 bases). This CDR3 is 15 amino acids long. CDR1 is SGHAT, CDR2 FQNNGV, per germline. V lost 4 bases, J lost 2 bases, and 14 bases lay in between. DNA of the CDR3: TGTGCCAGCAGCTCCTTGGGGCGGGGTCAAGAGACCCAGTACTTC. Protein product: CASSSLGRGQETQYF. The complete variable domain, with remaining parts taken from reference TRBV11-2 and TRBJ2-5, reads EAGVAQSPRYKIIEKRQSVAFWCNPISGHATLYWYQQILGQGPKLLIQFQNNGVVDDSQLPKDRFSAERLKGVDSTLKIQPAKLEDSAVYLCASSSLGRGQETQYFGPGTRLLVL.

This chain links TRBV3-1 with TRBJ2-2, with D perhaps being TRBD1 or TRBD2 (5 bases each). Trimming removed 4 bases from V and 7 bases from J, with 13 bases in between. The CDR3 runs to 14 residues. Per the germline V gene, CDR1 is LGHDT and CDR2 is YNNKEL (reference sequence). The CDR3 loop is CASSLEGTLGELFF. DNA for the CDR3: TGTGCCAGCAGCCTCGAAGGGACCCTCGGGGAGCTGTTTTTT.

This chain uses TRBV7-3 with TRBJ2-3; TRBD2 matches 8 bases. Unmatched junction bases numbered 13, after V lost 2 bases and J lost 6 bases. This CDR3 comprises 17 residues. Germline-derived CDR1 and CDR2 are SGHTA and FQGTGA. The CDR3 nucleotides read TGTGCCAGCAGCTTAGGGAGCGGGGGTATCCGTGGGGATACGCAGTATTTT. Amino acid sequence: CASSLGSGGIRGDTQYF.

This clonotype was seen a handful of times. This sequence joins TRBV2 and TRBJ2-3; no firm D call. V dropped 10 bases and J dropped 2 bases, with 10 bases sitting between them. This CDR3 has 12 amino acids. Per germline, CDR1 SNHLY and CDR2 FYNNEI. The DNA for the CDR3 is TGTGCCACCGGGCCCCACACAGATACGCAGTATTTT. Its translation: CATGPHTDTQYF.

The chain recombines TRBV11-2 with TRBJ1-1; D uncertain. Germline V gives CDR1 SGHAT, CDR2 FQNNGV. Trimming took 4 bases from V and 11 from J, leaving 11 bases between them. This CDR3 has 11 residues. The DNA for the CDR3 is TGTGCCAGCAGCTCGGGTACTACTGCTTTCTTT. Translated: CASSSGTTAFF.

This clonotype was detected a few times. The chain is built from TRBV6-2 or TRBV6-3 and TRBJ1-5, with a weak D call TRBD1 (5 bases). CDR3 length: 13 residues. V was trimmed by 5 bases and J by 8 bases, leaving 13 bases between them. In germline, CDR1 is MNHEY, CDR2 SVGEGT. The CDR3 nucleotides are TGTGCCAGCAGTGCCAGGGTGCGCGAGCCCCAGCATTTT. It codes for CASSARVREPQHF.

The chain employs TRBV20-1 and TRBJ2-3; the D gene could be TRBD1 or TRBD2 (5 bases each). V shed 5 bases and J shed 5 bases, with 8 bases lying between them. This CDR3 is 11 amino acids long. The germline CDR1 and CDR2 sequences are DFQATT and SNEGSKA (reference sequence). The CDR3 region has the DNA TGCAGTGCTGGGGACCGAGATACGCAGTATTTT. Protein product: CSAGDRDTQYF.

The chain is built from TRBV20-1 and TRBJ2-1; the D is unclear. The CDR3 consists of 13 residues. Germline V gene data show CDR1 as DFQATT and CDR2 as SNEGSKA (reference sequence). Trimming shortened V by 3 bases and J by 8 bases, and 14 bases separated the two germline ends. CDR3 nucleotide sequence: TGCAGTGCTAGGTACCCGGGCCGGGATGAGCAGTTCTTC. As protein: CSARYPGRDEQFF.

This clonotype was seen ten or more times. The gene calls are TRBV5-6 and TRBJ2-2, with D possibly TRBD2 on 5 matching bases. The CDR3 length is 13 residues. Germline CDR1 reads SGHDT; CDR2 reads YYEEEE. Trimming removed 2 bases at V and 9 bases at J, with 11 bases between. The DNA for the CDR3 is TGTGCCAGCAGCTTTCCGGGAAACCGGGAGCTGTTTTTT. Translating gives CASSFPGNRELFF.

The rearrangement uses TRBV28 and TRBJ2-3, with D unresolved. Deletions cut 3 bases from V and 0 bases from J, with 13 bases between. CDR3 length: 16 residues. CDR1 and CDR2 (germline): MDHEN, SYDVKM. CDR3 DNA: TGTGCCAGCAGTTTTGGGTCCACTCCTAGCACAGATACGCAGTATTTT. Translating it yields CASSFGSTPSTDTQYF.

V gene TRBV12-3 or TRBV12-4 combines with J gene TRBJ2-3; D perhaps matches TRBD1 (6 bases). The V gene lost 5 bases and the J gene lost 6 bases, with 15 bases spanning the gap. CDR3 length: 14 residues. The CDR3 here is CASSPRGPRDTQYF. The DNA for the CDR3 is TGTGCCAGCAGTCCCAGGGGCCCTCGGGATACGCAGTATTTT.

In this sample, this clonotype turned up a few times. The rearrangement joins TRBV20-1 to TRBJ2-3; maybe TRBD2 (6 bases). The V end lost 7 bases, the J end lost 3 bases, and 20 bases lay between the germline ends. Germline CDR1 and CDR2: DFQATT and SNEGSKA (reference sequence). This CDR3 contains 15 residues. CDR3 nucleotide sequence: TGCAGTGTCACCATCACCGGGAGACAAACAGATACGCAGTATTTT. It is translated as CSVTITGRQTDTQYF.

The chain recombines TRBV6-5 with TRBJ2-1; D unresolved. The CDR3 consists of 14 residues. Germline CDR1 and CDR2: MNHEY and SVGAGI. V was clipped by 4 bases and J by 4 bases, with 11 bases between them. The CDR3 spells CASSSPRWYNEQFF. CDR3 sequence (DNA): TGTGCCAGCAGTTCCCCCAGGTGGTACAATGAGCAGTTCTTC.

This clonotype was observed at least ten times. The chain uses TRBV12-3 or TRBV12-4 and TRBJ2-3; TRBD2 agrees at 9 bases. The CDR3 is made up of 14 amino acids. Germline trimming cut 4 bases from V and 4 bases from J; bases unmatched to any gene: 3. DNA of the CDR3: TGTGCCAGCAGTTCCTCTAGCGGGGCAGATACGCAGTATTTT. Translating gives CASSSSSGADTQYF.

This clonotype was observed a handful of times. The chain's CDR3 is CSASARGADYEQYF. CDR3 DNA: TGCAGTGCGTCAGCAAGGGGGGCGGATTACGAGCAGTACTTC. The V gene is TRBV20-1, the J gene TRBJ2-7; D is tentatively TRBD1 or TRBD2 (6 bases each). V gave up 6 bases and J gave up 4 bases, with 19 bases separating them. The germline CDR1 and CDR2 sequences are DFQATT and SNEGSKA (reference sequence). The CDR3 has 14 amino acids.

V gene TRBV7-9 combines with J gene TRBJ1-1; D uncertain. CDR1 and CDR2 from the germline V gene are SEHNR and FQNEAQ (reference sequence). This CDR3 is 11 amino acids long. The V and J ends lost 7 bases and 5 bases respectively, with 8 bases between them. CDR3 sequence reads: CASTRETEAFF. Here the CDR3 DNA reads TGTGCCAGCACAAGGGAGACTGAAGCTTTCTTT.